This T cell receptor beta chain is from a study of shared clonotypes between healthy human individuals. Study results and caveats: Generally, naive subsets (rather than memory subsets) showed larger estimated richness.

Produced via immunoSEQ multiplex PCR; TCRdb's table is partial and in-frame only. Among about 2 million clones listed, about 95% were seen once. Naive CD8 populations comprised CD45RO-negative cells positively selected for CCR7, excluding terminally differentiated effector memory CD45RA+ cells. Of note for this clone: Its specificity is not known.

The sequencing sample was made of naive CD8+ T cells sorted from blood. This TCR was recovered from a man aged 18 to 29 in good health.

The CDR3 DNA reads TGTGCCAGCAGCTCCCTAGCGGGGGGTCCGAATGAGCAGTTCTTC. It is translated as CASSSLAGGPNEQFF. V gene TRBV7-3 combines with J gene TRBJ2-1; 11 positions agree with TRBD2. This CDR3 is built from 15 residues. V lost 4 bases and J lost 7; bases outside the gene matches: 6. The V gene's germline CDR1 is SGHTA and CDR2 FQGTGA.